This T cell receptor beta chain was sequenced during a study of T cell changes during pregnancy in multiple sclerosis. Using immunoSEQ multiplex PCR, the repertoire was profiled, and TCRdb retains in-frame clones only, with some absent. The repertoire holds about 89,000 clones, with about 94% as singletons. The receptor's source is a female donor with multiple sclerosis, enrolled in a pregnancy study. Sequencing used peripheral blood, obtained in the third trimester of pregnancy.

In nucleotides, the CDR3 is TGTGCCAGCAGTTTAATATTTCCTGGAAACACCATATATTTT. Translated: CASSLIFPGNTIYF. This chain joins TRBV27 and TRBJ1-3; D remains ambiguous. Per germline, CDR1 MNHEY and CDR2 SMNVEV (reference sequence). The CDR3 is made up of 14 amino acids. V was trimmed by 2 bases and J by 2 bases, leaving 7 bases between them.